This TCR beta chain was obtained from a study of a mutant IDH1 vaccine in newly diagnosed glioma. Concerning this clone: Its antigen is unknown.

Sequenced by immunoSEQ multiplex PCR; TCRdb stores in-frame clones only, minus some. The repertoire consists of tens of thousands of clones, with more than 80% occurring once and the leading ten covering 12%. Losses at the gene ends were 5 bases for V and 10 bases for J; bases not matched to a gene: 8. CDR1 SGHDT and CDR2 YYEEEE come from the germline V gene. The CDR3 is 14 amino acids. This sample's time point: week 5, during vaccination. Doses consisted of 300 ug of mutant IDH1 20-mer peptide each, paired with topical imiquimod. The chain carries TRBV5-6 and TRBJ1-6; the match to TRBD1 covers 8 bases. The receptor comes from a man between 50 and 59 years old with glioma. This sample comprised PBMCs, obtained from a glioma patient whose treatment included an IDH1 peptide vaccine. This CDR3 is CASSRTGRGSPLHF. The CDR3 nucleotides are TGTGCCAGCAGTCGGACAGGGAGGGGGTCACCCCTCCACTTT.